Listed here is a single T cell receptor beta chain. Germline CDR1 is LNHDA and CDR2 is SQIVND (reference sequence). This CDR3 region has 12 residues. Trimming stripped 7 bases from V and 3 bases from J, with 9 bases between. The data are from a study of blood T cell repertoires in COVID-19. Whole-study context: Samples came from the United States, Italy and Spain, spanning acute and convalescent COVID-19. Sources were T cells, B-cell-depleted T cells, or PBMCs; the material itself was cDNA or gDNA.

How the authors handled the data: Quantification of nucleated cells was approximated via reference gene primer amplification. Some clones are missing from TCRdb's copy, which holds only in-frame ones; the method was immunoSEQ multiplex PCR. D and trimming were read from the DNA, whereas the V and J calls and clone size are those reported in that table. Among about 240,000 clones listed, roughly 83% were seen once. The TCR sequence derives from a man older than 75 with acute or convalescent COVID-19. V gene TRBV19 combines with J gene TRBJ1-1; no clear D gene. The sample was peripheral blood. The CDR3 DNA reads TGTGCCAGTAATTCCTTATACACTGAAGCTTTCTTT. Amino acids: CASNSLYTEAFF.